A single sample is the source of the 27 T cell receptor beta chains below, sequenced in a study of shared clonotypes between healthy human individuals. The table came from immunoSEQ multiplex PCR; TCRdb's copy has only in-frame clones and leaves some out. The sample lists about 1.5 million clones, 96% occurring once. The sequenced material came from naive CD4+ T cells sorted from blood. Stated subset: CD45RA+ positively selected. Receptor source: a man aged 25-45 years in good health.

The J gene is TRBJ2-7, the V gene TRBV7-3; D gene unclear. CDR1 and CDR2 from the germline V gene are SGHTA and FQGTGA. The germline V and J ends were trimmed by 2 bases and 6 bases, with 11 bases remaining between them. The CDR3 totals 13 residues. CDR3 sequence reads: CASSLGLGTEQYF. The DNA for the CDR3 is TGTGCCAGCAGCTTAGGGTTAGGCACCGAGCAGTACTTC.

The CDR3 region is CASSPRSGTDKQYF. The CDR3 coding sequence is TGTGCCAGCTCACCCAGATCCGGGACGGATAAGCAGTACTTC. The J gene is TRBJ2-7, the V gene TRBV18; the D call may be TRBD1 or TRBD2 (5 bases each). Germline V gives CDR1 KGHSH, CDR2 LQKENI. The germline V and J ends were trimmed by 3 bases and 8 bases, with 17 bases remaining between them. CDR3 length: 14 amino acids.

Regarding this clone: The identical CDR3 is also encoded by other nucleotide sequences in the sample. The J gene is TRBJ2-7, the V gene TRBV2; no definite D call. CDR1 is SNHLY and CDR2 is FYNNEI in the germline V gene. The CDR3 is 12 residues long. Trimming stripped 4 bases from V and 1 base from J, with 5 bases between. CDR3 DNA sequence: TGTGCCAGCAGTGGACCTTCCTACGAGCAGTACTTC. Its translation is CASSGPSYEQYF. The whole variable domain, filled in from reference TRBV2 and TRBJ2-7, reads EPEVTQTPSHQVTQMGQEVILRCVPISNHLYFYWYRQILGQKVEFLVSFYNNEISEKSEIFDDQFSVERPDGSNFTLKIRSTKLEDSAMYFCASSGPSYEQYFGPGTRLTVT.

Regarding this clone: At one boundary the junction diverges from the germline segment, which might be a read error. V is TRBV15 and J is TRBJ1-1; TRBD1 matches at 7 bases. The CDR3 has 15 amino acids. Germline CDR1 and CDR2: LNHNV and YYDKDF (reference sequence). In nucleotides, the CDR3 is TGTGCCACCGGCAGAGATCCCAGGGGGGACACTGAAGCTTTCTTT. This encodes CATGRDPRGDTEAFF. The entire variable domain, with the rest obtained from reference TRBV15 and TRBJ1-1, is as follows: DAMVIQNPRYQVTQFGKPVTLSCSQTLNHNVMYWYQQKSSQAPKLLFHYYDKDFNNEADTPDNFQSRRPNTSFCFLDIRSPGLGDTAMYLCATGRDPRGDTEAFFGQGTRLTVV.

V gene TRBV30 combines with J gene TRBJ2-1; 13 bases fit TRBD2. The germline V gene encodes CDR1 GTSNPN and CDR2 SVGIG (reference sequence). This CDR3 spans 15 amino acids. J lost 9 bases, V lost 5 bases, and 10 bases had no gene match. The CDR3 sequence: CAWVRVGLAGIEQFF. The CDR3 DNA is TGTGCCTGGGTTCGAGTGGGACTAGCGGGAATTGAGCAGTTCTTC.

The V gene is TRBV2, the J gene TRBJ1-2; 7 bases map to TRBD1. Germline V CDR1 and CDR2: SNHLY, FYNNEI. The CDR3 runs 13 residues. After removal of 5 bases from V and 7 bases from J, the junction contained 7 bases not matched to a gene. The CDR3: CASSQAPGGGYTF. In DNA, the CDR3 is TGTGCCAGCAGTCAGGCCCCAGGGGGTGGCTACACCTTC. Together with reference TRBV2 and TRBJ1-2, the CDR3 gives the full variable domain: EPEVTQTPSHQVTQMGQEVILRCVPISNHLYFYWYRQILGQKVEFLVSFYNNEISEKSEIFDDQFSVERPDGSNFTLKIRSTKLEDSAMYFCASSQAPGGGYTFGSGTRLTVV.

The chain recombines TRBV2 with TRBJ2-1; D uncertain. The germline gives CDR1 SNHLY, CDR2 FYNNEI. V shed 0 bases and J shed 5 bases, with 8 bases lying between them. The CDR3 is 14 amino acids. CDR3 region: CASSEASWDNEQFF. The CDR3 bases are TGTGCCAGCAGTGAAGCCAGTTGGGACAATGAGCAGTTCTTC.

The chain employs TRBV18 and TRBJ2-2; D is unclear. V lost 2 bases and J 0 bases, leaving 10 bases between the germline ends. The CDR3 consists of 16 residues. Germline lookup yields CDR1 KGHSH and CDR2 LQKENI. In DNA form, the CDR3 reads TGTGCCAGCTCACCAGGTGGAGCCTCGAACACCGGGGAGCTGTTTTTT. Encoded protein: CASSPGGASNTGELFF.

The rearrangement joins TRBV30 to TRBJ2-7; 13 positions agree with TRBD2. With 4 bases clipped from V and 2 bases from J, the junction kept 14 bases outside the gene matches. The CDR3 runs to 18 residues. In germline, CDR1 is GTSNPN, CDR2 SVGIG (reference sequence). CDR3 sequence (DNA): TGTGCCTGGACAGGAGGAAACGGACTAGCGGGAGATCCCTACGAGCAGTACTTC. The encoded protein is CAWTGGNGLAGDPYEQYF.

This chain uses TRBV6-5 with TRBJ2-7; 7 bases agree with TRBD1. Germline V CDR1 and CDR2: MNHEY, SVGAGI. The CDR3 is 14 amino acids. J was trimmed by 2 bases and V by 0 bases; bases with no gene match: 1. CDR3 loop: CASSYSGTAYEQYF. The CDR3 DNA follows: TGTGCCAGCAGTTACTCCGGGACAGCCTACGAGCAGTACTTC.

The V and J genes are TRBV5-5 and TRBJ1-3, with TRBD1 matching over 7 bases. CDR1 is SGHKS and CDR2 is YYEKEE in the germline V gene (reference sequence). V lost 4 bases to trimming and J lost 0 bases; unmatched junction nucleotides: 4. The CDR3 is 15 amino acids. The CDR3, as DNA: TGTGCCAGCAGCGACCCAGGGGGCTCTGGAAACACCATATATTTT. Encoded protein: CASSDPGGSGNTIYF. The full variable domain, rest sourced from reference TRBV5-5 and TRBJ1-3, is DAGVTQSPTHLIKTRGQQVTLRCSPISGHKSVSWYQQVLGQGPQFIFQYYEKEERGRGNFPDRFSARQFPNYSSELNVNALLLGDSALYLCASSDPGGSGNTIYFGEGSWLTVV.

This chain joins TRBV29-1 and TRBJ2-6; D not resolved. V was cut by 3 bases and J by 0 bases, with 3 bases left in between. The CDR3 totals 13 residues. Germline V lookup: CDR1 SQVTM, CDR2 ANQGSEA. CDR3: CSVETSGANVLTF. As DNA, the CDR3 is TGCAGCGTTGAGACCTCTGGGGCCAACGTCCTGACTTTC. Complete variable domain (other parts from reference TRBV29-1 and TRBJ2-6): SAVISQKPSRDICQRGTSLTIQCQVDSQVTMMFWYRQQPGQSLTLIATANQGSEATYESGFVIDKFPISRPNLTFSTLTVSNMSPEDSSIYLCSVETSGANVLTFGAGSRLTVL.

This rearrangement joins TRBV27 to TRBJ1-5; possible D gene TRBD1, 6 bases. The CDR3 is 14 residues long. Germline V gene sequence: CDR1 MNHEY, CDR2 SMNVEV (reference sequence). V gave up 6 bases and J gave up 4 bases, with 13 bases separating them. CDR3 loop: CASRRGGRNQPQHF. The DNA for the CDR3 is TGTGCCAGCAGGCGAGGGGGAAGGAATCAGCCCCAGCATTTT.

The chain carries TRBV7-2 and TRBJ2-7; D is possibly TRBD2 (5 bases). The germline V gene has CDR1 SGHTA and CDR2 FQGNSA. CDR3 length: 14 amino acids. Trimming cost V 1 base and J 7 bases, with 14 bases left between them. CDR3 coding DNA: TGTGCCAGCAGCTTAGGTAGCGCCCGAGGTGAGCAGTACTTC. Protein product: CASSLGSARGEQYF.

The chain links TRBV10-1 to TRBJ2-7; tentatively, D is TRBD1 or TRBD2 (5 bases each). The CDR3 has 12 residues. Germline CDR1 WNHNN, CDR2 SYGVQD (reference sequence). The ends were cut back, 3 bases at V and 10 bases at J, with 13 bases in the middle. The CDR3 DNA is TGCGCCAGCAGTGAAACCCGGGACGCACAGTACTTC. Its translation is CASSETRDAQYF.

The rearrangement links TRBV10-3 to TRBJ2-2; possible D gene TRBD1, 6 bases. The CDR3 sequence is 14 residues long. V was pared by 10 bases and J by 0 bases, with 12 bases between. Germline V gene data show CDR1 as ENHRY and CDR2 as SYGVKD. The CDR3 DNA follows: TGTGCCACCAGGGACAACGCGAACACCGGGGAGCTGTTTTTT. It encodes CATRDNANTGELFF.

The V and J genes are TRBV6-5 and TRBJ2-7; 15 bases fit TRBD2. CDR1 and CDR2 (germline): MNHEY, SVGAGI. With V trimmed by 4 bases and J by 0 bases, 1 base remained unmatched. The CDR3 loop spans 16 amino acids. The CDR3 sequence is CASSSGLAGGSYEQYF. Written as DNA, the CDR3 is TGTGCCAGCAGTTCGGGACTAGCGGGAGGCTCCTACGAGCAGTACTTC.

The chain has TRBV5-5 and TRBJ1-2; 7 positions agree with TRBD1. The CDR3 is 13 amino acids. The germline gives CDR1 SGHKS, CDR2 YYEKEE (reference sequence). After removal of 3 bases from V and 6 bases from J, the junction contained 5 bases not matched to a gene. Here the CDR3 DNA reads TGTGCCAGCAGCTCAACCGGGACAGATGGCTACACCTTC. It is translated as CASSSTGTDGYTF.

This clone is a singleton in its sample. The chain joins TRBV7-2 to TRBJ2-7, with 8 nucleotides matching TRBD2. CDR3 length equals 15 residues. Germline CDR1 reads SGHTA; CDR2 reads FQGNSA. The V segment lost 5 bases and the J segment 3 bases; nucleotides outside the gene matches: 9. CDR3 bases: TGTGCCAGCAGCCCAAGAGCGGGAGAGGTCTACGAGCAGTACTTC. It yields the protein CASSPRAGEVYEQYF.

This clone occurred once. The V and J genes are TRBV28 and TRBJ1-1; maybe TRBD1 (5 bases). With 6 bases removed from V and 0 bases from J, the gap between germline ends came to 11 bases. Germline CDR1 and CDR2: MDHEN and SYDVKM. The CDR3 consists of 14 residues. CDR3 region: CASSSVGVNTEAFF. CDR3 in DNA: TGTGCCAGCAGCTCCGTGGGGGTGAACACTGAAGCTTTCTTT.

The rearrangement uses TRBV5-1 and TRBJ2-3; the match to TRBD2 covers 12 bases. The CDR3 has 17 residues. Per germline, CDR1 SGHRS and CDR2 YFSETQ. V was clipped by 0 bases and J by 4 bases; unmatched bases: 6. The CDR3 DNA reads TGCGCCAGCAGCTTGGATCTAGCGGGAGGGCCCGCAGATACGCAGTATTTT. It yields the protein CASSLDLAGGPADTQYF.

To note about this clone: Other DNA sequences within the sample encode an identical CDR3. This chain joins TRBV5-1 and TRBJ2-7, with D maybe TRBD2 (5 bases). The CDR3 is 14 residues long. With 3 bases removed from V and 0 bases from J, the gap between germline ends came to 10 bases. Germline lookup yields CDR1 SGHRS and CDR2 YFSETQ. The DNA for the CDR3 is TGCGCCAGCAGCTACGGAGGTAGCTCCTACGAGCAGTACTTC. This codes for CASSYGGSSYEQYF.

The chain combines TRBV11-2 with TRBJ1-1; D unclear. V lost 0 bases, J lost 11 bases, and 13 bases lay in between. The CDR3 is 13 amino acids. Looked up from germline, CDR1 is SGHAT and CDR2 is FQNNGV. CDR3 bases: TGTGCCAGCAGCTTAGATAGGAACGGGAGGGCTTTCTTT. Residues: CASSLDRNGRAFF.

V is TRBV19 and J is TRBJ2-5; D is possibly TRBD2 (7 bases). Trimming stripped 3 bases from V and 5 bases from J, with 22 bases between. The CDR3 sequence is 17 residues long. CDR1 is LNHDA, CDR2 SQIVND, per germline (reference sequence). The CDR3 nucleotides are TGTGCCAGTAGTATGGTCTCCGGTGGGGGGGGCCGCGAGACCCAGTACTTC. This gives the protein CASSMVSGGGGRETQYF.

V is TRBV5-1 and J is TRBJ2-7; no clear D. In germline, CDR1 is SGHRS, CDR2 YFSETQ. The CDR3 is 15 amino acids. V shed 0 bases and J shed 9 bases, with 19 bases lying between them. CDR3 sequence reads: CASSLEYGSTWGQYF. The CDR3 region has the DNA TGCGCCAGCAGCTTGGAGTATGGATCGACGTGGGGGCAGTACTTC.

The chain couples TRBV28 to TRBJ2-7; D may be TRBD2 (5 bases). Germline V gene sequence: CDR1 MDHEN, CDR2 SYDVKM. Trimming stripped 8 bases from V and 0 bases from J, with 20 bases between. The CDR3 runs 16 residues. The CDR3 spells CASVEGMRRSSYEQYF. As DNA, the CDR3 is TGTGCCAGCGTAGAGGGTATGCGGAGGAGCTCCTACGAGCAGTACTTC.

CDR3 amino acids: CASSLAREGTIYF. DNA for the CDR3: TGTGCCAGCAGTTTAGCCCGAGAGGGCACCATATATTTT. This chain links TRBV28 with TRBJ1-3; no reliable D call. Trimming cost V 2 bases and J 9 bases, with 11 bases left between them. Germline CDR1 MDHEN, CDR2 SYDVKM. The CDR3 length is 13 residues.